One and the same sample provided the 18 T cell receptor beta chains below, sequenced in a study of T cells expressing NK-cell markers. Each CDR3 protein gets one entry in TCRdb, which reprocessed the 5' RACE reads and gives no DNA. This sample's clone table lists some 600,000 distinct CDR3 sequences. Sequencing was performed on blood T cells: a sorted CD56 or NKG2C T cell subset, CD4+ or CD8+ T cells, or bulk PBMC T cells (not recorded which). The receptors originated from a man aged 18 to 30 in good health.

The V and J genes are TRBV7-9 and TRBJ2-1; TCRdb indicates TRBD1, and absent DNA this call remains unverified. The CDR3 contains 16 residues. CDR1 SEHNR and CDR2 FQNEAQ come from the germline V gene (reference sequence). The chain's CDR3 is CASSPGGQGNHNEQFF.

V usage is TRBV4-3 and J usage is TRBJ2-1; no DNA is available, so the TRBD2 call from TCRdb remains unchecked. This CDR3 is 16 amino acids long. Germline CDR1 is LGHNA and CDR2 is YSLEER. CDR3 sequence reads: CASSQDKLEGVGEQFF.

The chain carries TRBV13 and TRBJ1-1; the TRBD1 assignment by TCRdb is unverifiable without DNA. CDR3 length: 14 amino acids. Germline V lookup: CDR1 PRHDT, CDR2 FYEKMQ (reference sequence). The CDR3 loop is CASRQGGGYPEAFF.

This sequence joins TRBV5-1 and TRBJ2-3. CDR3 size: 15 residues. Germline V gives CDR1 SGHRS, CDR2 YFSETQ. CDR3 in amino acids: CASSSAAIRTDTQYF. Supplemented by reference TRBV5-1 and TRBJ2-3, the full variable domain reads KAGVTQTPRYLIKTRGQQVTLSCSPISGHRSVSWYQQTPGQGLQFLFEYFSETQRNKGNFPGRFSGRQFSNSRSEMNVSTLELGDSALYLCASSSAAIRTDTQYFGPGTRLTVL.

The V and J genes are TRBV20-1 and TRBJ2-7; the TRBD2 assignment by TCRdb is unverifiable without DNA. This CDR3 contains 11 residues. The germline V gene encodes CDR1 DFQATT and CDR2 SNEGSKA (reference sequence). Here the CDR3 reads CSAEGQSGPYF.

V is TRBV4-1 and J is TRBJ2-7; the TCRdb D gene call, TRBD1, has no DNA to confirm it. The CDR3 has 16 residues. CDR1 and CDR2 (germline): MGHRA, YSYEKL. The CDR3 here is CASSLDRTRTTYEQYF.

The chain is built from TRBV24-1 and TRBJ2-1; TCRdb gives TRBD1 as the D gene, but with no DNA this cannot be confirmed. This CDR3 region has 17 residues. CDR1 KGHDR and CDR2 SFDVKD come from the germline V gene. CDR3 residues: CATSDPVLGRDYNEQFF.

The chain employs TRBV20-1 and TRBJ2-2; there is no DNA to check the TCRdb D call of TRBD1. This CDR3 comprises 16 residues. Germline V gene data show CDR1 as DFQATT and CDR2 as SNEGSKA (reference sequence). The CDR3 loop reads CSARDGVSGVAGELFF.

The gene calls are TRBV29-1 and TRBJ1-5; TCRdb names TRBD1, which stays unverified in the absence of DNA. Germline-derived CDR1 and CDR2 are SQVTM and ANQGSEA. The CDR3 spans 18 residues. This chain's CDR3 is CSVEDPNGGPDSNQPQHF.

The genes are TRBV6-2 or TRBV6-3 and TRBJ2-7; TCRdb's D call, TRBD2, is unchecked because there is no DNA. The CDR3 sequence is 21 residues long. CDR1 and CDR2 (germline): MNHEY, SVGEGT. The CDR3: CASSYSTDGRLAGGINYEQYF.

V and J are TRBV30 and TRBJ2-1; no DNA is available, so the TRBD1 call from TCRdb remains unchecked. The CDR3 runs 13 residues. Germline CDR1 reads GTSNPN; CDR2 reads SVGIG (reference sequence). The CDR3 loop reads CAWSAGPGLEQFF.

The chain's CDR3 is CASSLRGDEQYF. The chain carries TRBV12-3 or TRBV12-4 and TRBJ2-7; lacking DNA, the TRBD1 call made by TCRdb goes unchecked. The CDR3 contains 12 residues.

The chain combines TRBV10-3 with TRBJ2-7; TCRdb proposes TRBD2, but this gene call is untestable without DNA. The CDR3 loop spans 14 amino acids. CDR1 and CDR2 from the germline V gene are ENHRY and SYGVKD. CDR3 residues: CAIRPGTSSYEQYF.

The chain uses TRBV9 and TRBJ2-7. The CDR3 extends over 12 amino acids. From germline, CDR1 is SGDLS and CDR2 YYNGEE. CDR3 sequence reads: CASSGVGYEQYF.

This CDR3 reads CSVRPKLVDGYTF. The chain employs TRBV29-1 and TRBJ1-2. Germline CDR1 reads SQVTM; CDR2 reads ANQGSEA. This CDR3 region has 13 residues.

The chain couples TRBV12-3 or TRBV12-4 to TRBJ2-6; absent DNA, TCRdb's TRBD1 call cannot be checked. This CDR3 comprises 17 residues. Here the CDR3 reads CASSPEFGGGGANVLTF.

The V and J genes are TRBV6-1 and TRBJ2-1; TCRdb returns TRBD2, unconfirmable since there is no DNA. CDR3 length equals 14 residues. Germline CDR1 reads MNHNS; CDR2 reads SASEGT. CDR3 residues: CASSPGLESNEQFF.

The rearrangement uses TRBV4-2 and TRBJ2-1; there is no DNA to check the TCRdb D call of TRBD2. The CDR3 is 15 amino acids. The germline V gene encodes CDR1 LGHNA and CDR2 YNFKEQ. CDR3 in amino acids: CASSQATSGRTEQFF.